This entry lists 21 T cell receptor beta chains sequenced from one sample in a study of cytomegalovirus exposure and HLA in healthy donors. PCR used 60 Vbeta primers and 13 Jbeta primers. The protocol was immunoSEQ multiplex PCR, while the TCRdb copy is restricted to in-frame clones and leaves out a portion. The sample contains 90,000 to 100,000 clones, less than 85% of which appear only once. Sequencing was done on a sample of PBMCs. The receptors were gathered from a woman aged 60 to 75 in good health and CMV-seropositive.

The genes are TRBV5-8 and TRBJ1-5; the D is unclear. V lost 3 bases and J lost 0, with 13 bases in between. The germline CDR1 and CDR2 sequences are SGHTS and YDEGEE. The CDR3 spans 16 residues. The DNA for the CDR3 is TGTGCCAGCAGCTCGCAGACACCTTATAGCAATCAGCCCCAGCATTTT. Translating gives CASSSQTPYSNQPQHF.

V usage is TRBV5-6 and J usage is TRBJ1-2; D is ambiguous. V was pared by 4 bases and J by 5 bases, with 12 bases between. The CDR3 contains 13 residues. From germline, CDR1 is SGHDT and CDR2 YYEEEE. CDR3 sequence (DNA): TGTGCCAGCAGCCAACCGAACGAGTATGGCTACACCTTC. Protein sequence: CASSQPNEYGYTF.

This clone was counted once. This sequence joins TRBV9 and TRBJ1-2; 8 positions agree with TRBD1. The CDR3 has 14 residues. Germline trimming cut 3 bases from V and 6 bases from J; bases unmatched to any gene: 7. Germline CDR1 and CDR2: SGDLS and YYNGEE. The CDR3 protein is CASSAPDRGNGYTF. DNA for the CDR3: TGTGCCAGCAGCGCACCCGACAGGGGTAATGGCTACACCTTC.

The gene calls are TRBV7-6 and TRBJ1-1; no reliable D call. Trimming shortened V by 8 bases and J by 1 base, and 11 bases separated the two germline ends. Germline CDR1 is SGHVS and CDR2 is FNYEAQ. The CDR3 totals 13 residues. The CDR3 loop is CASGEVGNTEAFF. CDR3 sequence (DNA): TGTGCCAGCGGCGAGGTGGGGAACACTGAAGCTTTCTTT. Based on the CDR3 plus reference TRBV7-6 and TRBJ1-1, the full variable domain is GAGVSQSPRYKVTKRGQDVALRCDPISGHVSLYWYRQALGQGPEFLTYFNYEAQQDKSGLPNDRFSAERPEGSISTLTIQRTEQRDSAMYRCASGEVGNTEAFFGQGTRLTVV.

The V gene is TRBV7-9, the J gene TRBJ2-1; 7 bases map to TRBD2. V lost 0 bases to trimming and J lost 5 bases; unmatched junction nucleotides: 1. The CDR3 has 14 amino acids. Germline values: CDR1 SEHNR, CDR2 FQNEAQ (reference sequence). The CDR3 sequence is CASSLALAHNEQFF. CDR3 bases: TGTGCCAGCAGCTTAGCACTAGCGCACAATGAGCAGTTCTTC.

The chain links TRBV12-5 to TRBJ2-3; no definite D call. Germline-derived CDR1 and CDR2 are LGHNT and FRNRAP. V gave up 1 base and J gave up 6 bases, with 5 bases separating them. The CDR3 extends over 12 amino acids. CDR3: CASGLDGDTQYF. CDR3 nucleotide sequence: TGTGCTAGTGGTTTGGACGGGGATACGCAGTATTTT.

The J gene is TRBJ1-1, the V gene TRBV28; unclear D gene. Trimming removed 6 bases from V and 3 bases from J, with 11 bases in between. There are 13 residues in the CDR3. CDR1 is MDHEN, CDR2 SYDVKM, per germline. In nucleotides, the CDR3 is TGTGCCAGCAGGAGGTCCGATTACACTGAAGCTTTCTTT. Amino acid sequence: CASRRSDYTEAFF. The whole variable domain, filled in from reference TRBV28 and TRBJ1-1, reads DVKVTQSSRYLVKRTGEKVFLECVQDMDHENMFWYRQDPGLGLRLIYFSYDVKMKEKGDIPEGYSVSREKKERFSLILESASTNQTSMYLCASRRSDYTEAFFGQGTRLTVV.

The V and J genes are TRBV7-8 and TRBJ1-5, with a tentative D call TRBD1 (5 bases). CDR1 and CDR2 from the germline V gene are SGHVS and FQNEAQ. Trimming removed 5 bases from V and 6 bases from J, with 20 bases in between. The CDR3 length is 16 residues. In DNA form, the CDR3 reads TGTGCCAGCAGCCCATTGTCACGAAGGGGCGTTCAGCCCCAGCATTTT. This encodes CASSPLSRRGVQPQHF.

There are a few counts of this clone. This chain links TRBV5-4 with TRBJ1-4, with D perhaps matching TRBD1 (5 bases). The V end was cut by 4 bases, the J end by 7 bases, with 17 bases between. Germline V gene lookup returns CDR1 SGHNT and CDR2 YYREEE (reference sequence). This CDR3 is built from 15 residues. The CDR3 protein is CASSDARGGREKLFF. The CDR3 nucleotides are TGTGCCAGCAGCGACGCAAGGGGTGGGCGTGAAAAACTGTTTTTT.

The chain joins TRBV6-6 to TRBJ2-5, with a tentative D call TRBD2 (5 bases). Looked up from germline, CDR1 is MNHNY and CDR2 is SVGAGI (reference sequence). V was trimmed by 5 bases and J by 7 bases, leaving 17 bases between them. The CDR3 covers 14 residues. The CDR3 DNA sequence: TGTGCCAGCAGTCCGGACTGGAAACTCGGGACCCAGTACTTC. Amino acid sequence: CASSPDWKLGTQYF.

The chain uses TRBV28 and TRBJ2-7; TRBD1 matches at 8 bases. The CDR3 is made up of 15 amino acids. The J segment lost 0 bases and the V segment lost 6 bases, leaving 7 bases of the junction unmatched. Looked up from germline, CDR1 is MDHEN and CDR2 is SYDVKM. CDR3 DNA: TGTGCCAGCAGGGGACCGGGACAGGACTCCTACGAGCAGTACTTC. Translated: CASRGPGQDSYEQYF.

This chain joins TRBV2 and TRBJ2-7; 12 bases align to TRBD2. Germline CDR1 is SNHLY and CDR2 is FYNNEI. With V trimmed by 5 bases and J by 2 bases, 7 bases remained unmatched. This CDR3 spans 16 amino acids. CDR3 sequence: CASSRPTSGSPYEQYF. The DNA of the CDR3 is TGTGCCAGCAGTCGCCCGACTAGCGGGAGTCCCTACGAGCAGTACTTC. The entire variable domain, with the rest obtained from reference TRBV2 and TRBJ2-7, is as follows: EPEVTQTPSHQVTQMGQEVILRCVPISNHLYFYWYRQILGQKVEFLVSFYNNEISEKSEIFDDQFSVERPDGSNFTLKIRSTKLEDSAMYFCASSRPTSGSPYEQYFGPGTRLTVT.

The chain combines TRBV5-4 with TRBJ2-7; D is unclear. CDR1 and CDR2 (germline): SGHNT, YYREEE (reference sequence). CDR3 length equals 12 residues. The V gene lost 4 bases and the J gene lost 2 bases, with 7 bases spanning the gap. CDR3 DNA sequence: TGTGCCAGCAGCACCCAGACCTACGAGCAGTACTTC. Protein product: CASSTQTYEQYF.

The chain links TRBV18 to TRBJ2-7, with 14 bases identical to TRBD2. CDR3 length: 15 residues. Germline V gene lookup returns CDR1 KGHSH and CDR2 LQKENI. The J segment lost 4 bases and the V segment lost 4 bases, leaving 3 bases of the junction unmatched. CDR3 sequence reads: CASSLGTSGSYEQYF. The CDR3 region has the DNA TGTGCCAGCTCACTGGGGACTAGCGGGAGTTACGAGCAGTACTTC.

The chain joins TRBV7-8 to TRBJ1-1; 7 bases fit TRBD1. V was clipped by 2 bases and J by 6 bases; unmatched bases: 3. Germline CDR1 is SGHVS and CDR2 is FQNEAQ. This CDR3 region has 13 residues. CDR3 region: CASSLRGLAEAFF. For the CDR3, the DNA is TGTGCCAGCAGCTTAAGGGGGCTCGCTGAAGCTTTCTTT.

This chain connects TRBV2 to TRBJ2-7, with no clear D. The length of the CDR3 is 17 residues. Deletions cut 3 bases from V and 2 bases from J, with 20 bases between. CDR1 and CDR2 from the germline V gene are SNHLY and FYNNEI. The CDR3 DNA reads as TGTGCCAGCAGTGATAGTATACTTTGGGCCCCAGCCTACGAGCAGTACTTC. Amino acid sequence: CASSDSILWAPAYEQYF. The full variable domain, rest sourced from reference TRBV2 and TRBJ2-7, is EPEVTQTPSHQVTQMGQEVILRCVPISNHLYFYWYRQILGQKVEFLVSFYNNEISEKSEIFDDQFSVERPDGSNFTLKIRSTKLEDSAMYFCASSDSILWAPAYEQYFGPGTRLTVT.

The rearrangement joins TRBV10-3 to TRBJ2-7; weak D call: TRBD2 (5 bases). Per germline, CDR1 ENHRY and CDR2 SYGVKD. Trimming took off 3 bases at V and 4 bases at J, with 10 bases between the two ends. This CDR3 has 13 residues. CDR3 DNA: TGTGCCATCAGTGACCCGGACTCTTACGAGCAGTACTTC. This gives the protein CAISDPDSYEQYF.

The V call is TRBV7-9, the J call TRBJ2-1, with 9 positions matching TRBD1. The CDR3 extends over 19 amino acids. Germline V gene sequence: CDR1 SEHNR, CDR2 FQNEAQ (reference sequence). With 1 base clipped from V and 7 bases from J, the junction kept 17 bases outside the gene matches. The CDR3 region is CASSLGGTGIGVGRNEQFF. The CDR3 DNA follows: TGTGCCAGCAGCTTAGGGGGGACAGGGATTGGTGTTGGCAGAAATGAGCAGTTCTTC.

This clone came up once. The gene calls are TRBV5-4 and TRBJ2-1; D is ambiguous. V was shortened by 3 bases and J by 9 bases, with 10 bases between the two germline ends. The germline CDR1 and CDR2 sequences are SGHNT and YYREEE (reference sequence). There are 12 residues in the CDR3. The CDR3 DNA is TGTGCCAGCAGCTCTTGGTCGAGTGAGCAGTTCTTC. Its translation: CASSSWSSEQFF.

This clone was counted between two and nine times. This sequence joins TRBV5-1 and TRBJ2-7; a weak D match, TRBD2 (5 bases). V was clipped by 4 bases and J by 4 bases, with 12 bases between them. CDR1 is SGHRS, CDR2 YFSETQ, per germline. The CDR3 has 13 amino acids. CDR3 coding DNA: TGCGCCAGCAGCCCGGGGAGTCAGTACGAGCAGTACTTC. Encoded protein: CASSPGSQYEQYF. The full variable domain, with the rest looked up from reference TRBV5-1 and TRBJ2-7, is KAGVTQTPRYLIKTRGQQVTLSCSPISGHRSVSWYQQTPGQGLQFLFEYFSETQRNKGNFPGRFSGRQFSNSRSEMNVSTLELGDSALYLCASSPGSQYEQYFGPGTRLTVT.

CDR3 sequence: CASRTWESNTEAFF. The CDR3 DNA reads TGTGCCAGCAGAACCTGGGAGTCAAACACTGAAGCTTTCTTT. The V and J genes are TRBV7-9 and TRBJ1-1; D gene ambiguous. The germline CDR1 and CDR2 sequences are SEHNR and FQNEAQ (reference sequence). Trimming stripped 6 bases from V and 2 bases from J, with 13 bases between. CDR3 size: 14 residues.